This is a list of T cell receptor beta chains from one sample in a study of T cells after posttransplantation cyclophosphamide. Assay: immunoSEQ multiplex PCR; the TCRdb copy retains only in-frame clones and omits some. Of about 4,200 clones listed, about three quarters were seen once; the top ten hold 18%. The sample in question was PBMCs, obtained after an allogeneic stem cell transplant with post-transplant cyclophosphamide. The receptor set was obtained from a female patient in her 50s who received an allogeneic stem cell transplant from a related donor, was CMV-positive, and had no GVHD. Part of the T cell pool may stem from the graft donor. Both conserved end residues are part of each CDR3. Each record gives: D gene, V gene, J gene, clone size, CDR3 protein, CDR3 DNA. A D gene is named only where the DNA matches it firmly. The size field is filled for only some rows; it gives once, few, many or a size class.

.	TRBV30	TRBJ1-1	.	CAWSQGPNTEAFF	TGTGCCTGGAGTCAGGGGCCGAACACTGAAGCTTTCTTT
TRBD1	TRBV5-1	TRBJ1-1	few	CASSFTPDRVNTEAFF	TGCGCCAGCAGCTTCACGCCCGACAGGGTGAACACTGAAGCTTTCTTT
.	TRBV5-1	TRBJ1-6	few	CASSVDSAYNSPLHF	TGCGCCAGCAGCGTCGACAGTGCTTATAATTCACCCCTCCACTTT
TRBD1	TRBV27	TRBJ2-7	.	CASSLSPPGQYYEQYF	TGTGCCAGCAGTTTATCCCCTCCGGGACAGTACTACGAGCAGTACTTC
.	TRBV6-1	TRBJ1-2	.	CASSPGAYGYTF	TGTGCCAGCAGCCCCGGTGCCTATGGCTACACCTTC
.	TRBV5-5	TRBJ1-1	.	CASSWAMNTEAFF	TGTGCCAGCAGCTGGGCTATGAACACTGAAGCTTTCTTT
.	TRBV7-2	TRBJ2-2	.	CASSLAGGSTGELFF	TGTGCCAGCAGCTTAGCGGGAGGTTCCACCGGGGAGCTGTTTTTT
TRBD1	TRBV6-1	TRBJ2-3	once	CASSENWTGRDTQYF	TGTGCCAGCAGTGAAAATTGGACAGGGAGAGATACGCAGTATTTT
.	TRBV10-2	TRBJ2-7	.	CASSDPRGPYEQYF	TGCGCCAGCAGTGATCCGCGGGGACCCTACGAGCAGTACTTC
TRBD2	TRBV30	TRBJ2-2	once	CAWSVRETSGTGELFF	TGTGCCTGGAGTGTACGTGAGACTAGCGGCACCGGGGAGCTGTTTTTT
TRBD1	TRBV5-4	TRBJ2-5	large	CASSLPGQGALQETQYF	TGTGCCAGCAGCTTACCGGGACAGGGGGCCCTGCAAGAGACCCAGTACTTC
TRBD1	TRBV18	TRBJ2-2	.	CASSPPGQVKNTGELFF	TGTGCCAGCTCACCACCAGGACAGGTGAAGAACACCGGGGAGCTGTTTTTT
TRBD2	TRBV27	TRBJ2-6	.	CASSSYAGAGANVLTF	TGTGCCAGCAGTTCCTATGCGGGAGCTGGGGCCAACGTCCTGACTTTC
TRBD1	TRBV27	TRBJ1-6	.	CASSLSRGSSPLHF	TGTGCCAGCAGTTTATCCAGGGGGAGTTCACCCCTCCACTTT
TRBD1	TRBV5-6	TRBJ2-1	.	CASRRTGFNEQFF	TGTGCCAGCAGGCGGACAGGATTCAATGAGCAGTTCTTC
.	TRBV9	TRBJ2-5	few	CASSVEGQETQYF	TGTGCCAGCAGCGTAGAGGGGCAAGAGACCCAGTACTTC
.	TRBV11-3	TRBJ1-2	.	CASSLPGENGYTF	TGTGCCAGCAGCTTACCAGGGGAGAATGGCTACACCTTC
.	TRBV21-1	TRBJ2-2	few	CASRSLQGIDRGAVF	TGTGCCAGCAGAAGTCTACAGGGAATTGACCGGGGAGCTGTTTTT
.	TRBV28	TRBJ2-7	.	CASSPTEDEQYF	TGTGCCAGCAGTCCGACGGAGGACGAGCAGTACTTC
.	TRBV11-2	TRBJ2-3	.	CASSLEGGATDTQYF	TGTGCCAGCAGCTTAGAGGGGGGGGCAACAGATACGCAGTATTTT
TRBD2	TRBV7-6	TRBJ2-7	.	CASSLEASGEQYF	TGTGCCAGCAGCTTAGAGGCTAGCGGCGAGCAGTACTTC
.	TRBV9	TRBJ2-5	.	CASSVVPSEETQYF	TGTGCCAGCAGCGTAGTTCCTAGCGAAGAGACCCAGTACTTC
.	TRBV10-3	TRBJ1-6	.	CAISVQGRGGSPLHF	TGTGCCATCAGTGTACAGGGAAGAGGCGGTTCACCCCTCCACTTT
TRBD2	TRBV19	TRBJ2-7	.	CASSESGGYSYEQYF	TGTGCCAGTAGCGAGAGCGGGGGATACTCCTACGAGCAGTACTTC
.	TRBV30	TRBJ1-1	.	CAWTRNTEAFF	TGTGCCTGGACGAGAAACACTGAAGCTTTCTTT
TRBD2	TRBV27	TRBJ2-7	few	CASNRLAGFDEQYF	TGTGCCAGCAATAGACTAGCGGGATTCGACGAGCAGTACTTC
TRBD1	TRBV18	TRBJ2-1	.	CASSTGQGPYNEQFF	TGTGCCAGCTCGACCGGACAGGGTCCCTACAATGAGCAGTTCTTC
TRBD1	TRBV5-1	TRBJ1-4	.	CASSSAGTGSEKLFF	TGCGCCAGCAGCTCCGCCGGGACAGGGAGTGAAAAACTGTTTTTT
.	TRBV11-3	TRBJ1-2	.	CASSSSASGGDGYTF	TGTGCCAGCAGCTCGTCGGCATCTGGAGGGGATGGCTACACCTTC
.	TRBV4-2	TRBJ1-3	.	CASSHLPPGGSNAYTIYF	TGTGCCAGCAGCCATCTACCCCCGGGGGGCTCAAATGCCTACACCATATATTTT
.	TRBV2	TRBJ2-7	.	CASSGFVAGQSYEQYF	TGTGCCAGCAGTGGCTTCGTAGCGGGACAGTCCTACGAGCAGTACTTC
.	TRBV21-1	TRBJ2-5	.	CASLQRGGETQYF	TGTGCCAGCCTCCAGCGGGGAGGAGAGACCCAGTACTTC
.	TRBV2	TRBJ2-6	.	CASSDWGAGANVLTF	TGTGCCAGCAGTGATTGGGGAGCTGGGGCCAACGTCCTGACTTTC
TRBD1	TRBV10-3	TRBJ1-1	few	CAISGQGANTEAFF	TGTGCCATCAGTGGACAGGGAGCGAACACTGAAGCTTTCTTT
.	TRBV7-2	TRBJ2-3	.	CASSSLSDTQYF	TGTGCCAGCAGCTCCCTTTCCGATACGCAGTATTTT
.	TRBV25-1	TRBJ2-2	once	CASSGRGRNTGELFF	TGTGCCAGCAGTGGGAGGGGGCGGAACACCGGGGAGCTGTTTTTT
.	TRBV11-2	TRBJ2-1	.	CASSSERGGYNEQFF	TGTGCCAGCAGCTCCGAGAGGGGGGGTTACAATGAGCAGTTCTTC